This T cell receptor (beta chain) is drawn from a study of blood T cell repertoires in COVID-19. The assay was immunoSEQ multiplex PCR, and TCRdb's table has in-frame clones only and misses some. The table lists 200,000 to 250,000 clones, 86% of them singletons. Looked up from germline, CDR1 is MNHEY and CDR2 is SVGAGI. Trimming stripped 10 bases from V and 7 bases from J, with 14 bases between. The CDR3 consists of 12 residues. V and J are TRBV6-5 and TRBJ2-1; tentative D call: TRBD1 (6 bases). This receptor was obtained from an elderly woman with COVID-19, enrolled during active disease. Sequencing used peripheral blood. For the CDR3, the DNA is TGTGCCACCCTAAGAACAGGGAATGAGCAGTTCTTC. Amino acids: CATLRTGNEQFF.